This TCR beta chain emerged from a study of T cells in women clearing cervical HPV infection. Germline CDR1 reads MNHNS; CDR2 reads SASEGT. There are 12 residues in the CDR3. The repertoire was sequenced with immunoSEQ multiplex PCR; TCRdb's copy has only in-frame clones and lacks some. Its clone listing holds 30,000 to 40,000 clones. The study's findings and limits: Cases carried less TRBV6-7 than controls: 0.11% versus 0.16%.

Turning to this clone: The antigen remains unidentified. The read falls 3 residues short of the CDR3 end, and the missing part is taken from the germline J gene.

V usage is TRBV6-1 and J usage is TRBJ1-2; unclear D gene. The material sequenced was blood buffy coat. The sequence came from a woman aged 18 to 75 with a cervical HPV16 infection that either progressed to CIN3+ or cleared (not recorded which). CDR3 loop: CASSDPFLGYTF. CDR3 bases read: TGTGCCAGCAGTGACCCCTTCCTGGGC.